The 10 T cell receptor beta chains below all came from one sample that was sequenced in a study of a mutant IDH1 vaccine in newly diagnosed glioma. Clones were read by immunoSEQ multiplex PCR, and TCRdb kept only the in-frame ones, dropping some. The profile shows 70,000 or so clones, around 87% of them singletons. No cognate antigen is known for these TCRs. This sample's time point: week 35, safety follow-up. One vaccine dose held 300 ug of mutant IDH1 20-mer peptide and came with topical imiquimod. Sequencing used PBMCs, obtained from a glioma patient whose treatment included an IDH1 peptide vaccine. These receptors were taken from a man aged 30-40 years with glioma.

CDR3 DNA: TGTGCCAGCAGTGCCGGGACATCTGGAAACACCATATATTTT. Encoded protein: CASSAGTSGNTIYF. The V and J genes are TRBV6-1 and TRBJ1-3; D is possibly TRBD1 (6 bases). CDR1 and CDR2 (germline): MNHNS, SASEGT. CDR3 length equals 14 residues. V was trimmed by 4 bases and J by 1 base, leaving 8 bases between them.

The V call is TRBV7-2, the J call TRBJ1-2; 8 nucleotides agree with TRBD1. Trimming cost V 5 bases and J 4 bases; bases outside gene matches: 6. The CDR3 covers 14 residues. The germline gives CDR1 SGHTA, CDR2 FQGNSA. CDR3 sequence reads: CASSIDRGPYGYTF. CDR3 sequence (DNA): TGTGCCAGCAGCATCGACAGGGGCCCCTATGGCTACACCTTC. Full variable domain (remainder filled in from reference TRBV7-2 and TRBJ1-2): GAGVSQSPSNKVTEKGKDVELRCDPISGHTALYWYRQSLGQGLEFLIYFQGNSAPDKSGLPSDRFSAERTGGSVSTLTIQRTQQEDSAVYLCASSIDRGPYGYTFGSGTRLTVV.

This clone was detected once. The genes are TRBV7-3 and TRBJ2-3; D is perhaps TRBD1 or TRBD2 (6 bases each). CDR3 size: 14 residues. Germline V lookup: CDR1 SGHTA, CDR2 FQGTGA. Trimming took off 2 bases at V and 6 bases at J, with 12 bases between the two ends. CDR3 sequence (DNA): TGTGCCAGCAGCTTAGCGTGGGGGGCGGATACGCAGTATTTT. Translating gives CASSLAWGADTQYF.

The table lists this clone with a count of one. V gene TRBV19 combines with J gene TRBJ1-1, with D unclear. The germline CDR1 and CDR2 sequences are LNHDA and SQIVND (reference sequence). Trimming left V 7 bases short and J 1 base short, with 10 bases between. The CDR3 covers 13 residues. The CDR3 here is CASTYQANTEAFF. The CDR3 DNA sequence: TGTGCCAGTACTTATCAAGCGAACACTGAAGCTTTCTTT.

The CDR3 spells CASSFAGLSVPGANVLTF. The CDR3 DNA reads TGTGCCAGCAGTTTCGCGGGGCTGTCGGTCCCTGGGGCCAACGTCCTGACTTTC. The V call is TRBV28, the J call TRBJ2-6; tentatively, D is TRBD2 (6 bases). Germline V CDR1 and CDR2: MDHEN, SYDVKM. V lost 3 bases and J lost 2, with 17 bases in between. There are 18 residues in the CDR3.

The V and J genes are TRBV10-3 and TRBJ2-1, with TRBD2 matching over 7 bases. This CDR3 has 16 amino acids. Trimming removed 4 bases from V and 1 base from J; junction bases left unmatched: 7. Germline CDR1 reads ENHRY; CDR2 reads SYGVKD. CDR3 loop: CAISGESGGSYNEQFF. CDR3 in DNA: TGTGCCATCAGTGGGGAGTCGGGGGGATCCTACAATGAGCAGTTCTTC.

The J gene is TRBJ1-1, the V gene TRBV10-3; 7 bases align to TRBD1. Germline V lookup: CDR1 ENHRY, CDR2 SYGVKD. The CDR3 spans 14 residues. V lost 10 bases, J lost 3 bases, and 11 bases stayed unmatched. The CDR3 region is CASQRGGGDTEAFF. The CDR3 region has the DNA TGTGCCAGTCAAAGAGGGGGCGGGGACACTGAAGCTTTCTTT.

This chain uses TRBV19 with TRBJ2-2; a weak D match, TRBD1 (5 bases). CDR3 length: 14 amino acids. The V gene lost 10 bases and the J gene lost 3 bases, with 15 bases spanning the gap. Per germline, CDR1 LNHDA and CDR2 SQIVND (reference sequence). The CDR3 DNA sequence: TGTGCCACCCAAGACAGTATCTACACCGGGGAGCTGTTTTTT. Protein sequence: CATQDSIYTGELFF.

V gene TRBV19 combines with J gene TRBJ1-2, with D hard to call. CDR1 and CDR2 (germline): LNHDA, SQIVND (reference sequence). CDR3 size: 14 residues. Trimming stripped 1 base from V and 3 bases from J, with 9 bases between. DNA of the CDR3: TGTGCCAGTAGTATAGGGGCGGGTGACTATGGCTACACCTTC. Protein product: CASSIGAGDYGYTF.

This chain connects TRBV18 to TRBJ1-2; D may be TRBD1 (6 bases). CDR1 and CDR2 (germline): KGHSH, LQKENI. This CDR3 is built from 15 residues. V gave up 1 base and J gave up 0 bases, with 9 bases separating them. For the CDR3, the DNA is TGTGCCAGCTCACCACGGGGGGCGGCTAACTATGGCTACACCTTC. The encoded protein is CASSPRGAANYGYTF.